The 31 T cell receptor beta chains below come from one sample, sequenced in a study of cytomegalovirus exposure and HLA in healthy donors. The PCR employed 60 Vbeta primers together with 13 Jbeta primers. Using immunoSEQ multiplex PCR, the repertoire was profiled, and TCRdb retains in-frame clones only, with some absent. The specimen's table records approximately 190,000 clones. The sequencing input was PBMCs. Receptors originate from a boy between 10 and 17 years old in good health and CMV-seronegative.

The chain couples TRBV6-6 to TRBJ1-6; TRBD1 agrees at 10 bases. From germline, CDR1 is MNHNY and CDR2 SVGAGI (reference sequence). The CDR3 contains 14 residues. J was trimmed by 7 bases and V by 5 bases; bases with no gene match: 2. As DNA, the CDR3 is TGTGCCAGCAGTCGGGACAGGGGCAATTCACCCCTCCACTTT. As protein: CASSRDRGNSPLHF.

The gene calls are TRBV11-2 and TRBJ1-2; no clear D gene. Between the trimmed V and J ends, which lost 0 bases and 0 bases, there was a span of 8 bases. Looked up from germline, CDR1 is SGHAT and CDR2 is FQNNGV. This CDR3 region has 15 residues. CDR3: CASSLDRVPNYGYTF. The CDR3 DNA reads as TGTGCCAGCAGCTTAGATCGGGTTCCTAACTATGGCTACACCTTC.

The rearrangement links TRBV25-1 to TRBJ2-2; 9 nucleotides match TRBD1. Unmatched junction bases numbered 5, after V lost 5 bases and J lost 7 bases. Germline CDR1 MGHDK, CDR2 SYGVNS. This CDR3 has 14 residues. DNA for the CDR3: TGTGCCAGCAGTAGGGACAGGGAAAGCGGGGAGCTGTTTTTT. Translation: CASSRDRESGELFF.

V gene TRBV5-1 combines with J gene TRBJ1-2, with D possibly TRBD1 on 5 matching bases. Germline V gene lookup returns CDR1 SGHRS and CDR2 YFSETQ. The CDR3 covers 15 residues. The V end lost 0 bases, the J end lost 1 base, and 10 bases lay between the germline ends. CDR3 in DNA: TGCGCCAGCAGCTTGGACGTCGGGGGTAACTATGGCTACACCTTC. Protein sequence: CASSLDVGGNYGYTF.

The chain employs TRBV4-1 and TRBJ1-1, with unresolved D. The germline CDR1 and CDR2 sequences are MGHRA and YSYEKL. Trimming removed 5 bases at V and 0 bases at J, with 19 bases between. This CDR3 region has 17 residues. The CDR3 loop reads CASSLSWREYMNTEAFF. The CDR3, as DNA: TGCGCCAGCAGCTTGTCCTGGCGGGAGTACATGAACACTGAAGCTTTCTTT.

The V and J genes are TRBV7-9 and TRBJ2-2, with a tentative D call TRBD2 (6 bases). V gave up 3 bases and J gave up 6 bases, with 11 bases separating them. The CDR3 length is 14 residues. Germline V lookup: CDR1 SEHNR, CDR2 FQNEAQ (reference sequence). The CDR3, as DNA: TGTGCCAGCAGCTTCCCGGGGGTGGCCGGGGAGCTGTTTTTT. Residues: CASSFPGVAGELFF.

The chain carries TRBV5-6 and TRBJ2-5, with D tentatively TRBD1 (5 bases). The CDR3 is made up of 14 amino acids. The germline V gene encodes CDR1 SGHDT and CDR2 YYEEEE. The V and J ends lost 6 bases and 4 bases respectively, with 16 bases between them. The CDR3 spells CASTTLGLRETQYF. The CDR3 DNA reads TGTGCCAGCACTACCCTGGGGCTCCGAGAGACCCAGTACTTC.

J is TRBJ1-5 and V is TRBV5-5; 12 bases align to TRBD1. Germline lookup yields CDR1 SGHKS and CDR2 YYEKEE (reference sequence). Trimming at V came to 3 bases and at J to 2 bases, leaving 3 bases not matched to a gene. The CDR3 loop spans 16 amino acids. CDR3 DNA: TGTGCCAGCAGCTCCGGGACAGGGGGCGGCAATCAGCCCCAGCATTTT. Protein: CASSSGTGGGNQPQHF.

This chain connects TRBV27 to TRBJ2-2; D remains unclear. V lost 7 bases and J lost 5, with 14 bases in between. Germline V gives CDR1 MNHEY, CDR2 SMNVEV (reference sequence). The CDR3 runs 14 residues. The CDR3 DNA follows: TGTGCCAGCACCTCTTTGATGAGAACCGGGGAGCTGTTTTTT. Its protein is CASTSLMRTGELFF.

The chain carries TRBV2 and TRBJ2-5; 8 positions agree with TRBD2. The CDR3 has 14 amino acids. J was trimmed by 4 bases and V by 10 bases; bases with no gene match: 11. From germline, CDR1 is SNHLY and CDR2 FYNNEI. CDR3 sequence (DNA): TGTGCCACCGGGGGGGATCGGCTCCGAGAGACCCAGTACTTC. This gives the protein CATGGDRLRETQYF.

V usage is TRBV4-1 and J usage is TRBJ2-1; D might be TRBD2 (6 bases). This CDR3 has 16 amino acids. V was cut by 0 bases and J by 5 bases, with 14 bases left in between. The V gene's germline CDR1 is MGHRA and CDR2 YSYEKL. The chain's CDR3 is CASSQDGGTANNEQFF. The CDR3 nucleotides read TGCGCCAGCAGCCAAGATGGGGGGACCGCAAACAATGAGCAGTTCTTC.

The CDR3 nucleotides read TGTGCCAGCCGGGGACAGGGGATTGAACAGCCCCAGCATTTT. This sequence encodes CASRGQGIEQPQHF. The genes are TRBV28 and TRBJ1-5; TRBD1 agrees at 10 bases. The V gene's germline CDR1 is MDHEN and CDR2 SYDVKM. With 8 bases clipped from V and 7 bases from J, the junction kept 8 bases outside the gene matches. The CDR3 loop spans 14 amino acids.

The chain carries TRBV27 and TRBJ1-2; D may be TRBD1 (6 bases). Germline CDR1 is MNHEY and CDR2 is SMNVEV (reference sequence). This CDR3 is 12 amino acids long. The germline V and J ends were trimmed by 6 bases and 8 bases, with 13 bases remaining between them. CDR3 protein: CASRTTGNGYTF. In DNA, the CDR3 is TGTGCCAGCAGGACCACAGGGAACGGCTACACCTTC.

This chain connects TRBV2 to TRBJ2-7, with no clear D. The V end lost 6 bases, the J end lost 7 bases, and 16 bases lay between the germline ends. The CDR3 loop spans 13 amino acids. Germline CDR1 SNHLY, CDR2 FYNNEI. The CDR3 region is CASSPLVPGEQYF. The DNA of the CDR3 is TGTGCCAGCAGCCCCCTGGTCCCCGGGGAGCAGTACTTC.

CDR3 amino acids: CSVAGGSYNEQFF. The CDR3 bases are TGCAGCGTTGCCGGGGGGTCCTACAATGAGCAGTTCTTC. The J gene is TRBJ2-1, the V gene TRBV29-1; 7 positions match TRBD2. The germline V gene has CDR1 SQVTM and CDR2 ANQGSEA. V was pared by 4 bases and J by 1 base, with 1 base of the junction left unmatched. The CDR3 runs to 13 residues.

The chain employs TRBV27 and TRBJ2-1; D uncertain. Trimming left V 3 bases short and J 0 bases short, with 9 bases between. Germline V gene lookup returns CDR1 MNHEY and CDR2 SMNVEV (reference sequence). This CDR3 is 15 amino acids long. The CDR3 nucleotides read TGTGCCAGCAGTTTGGTGTTTAGCTCCTACAATGAGCAGTTCTTC. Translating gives CASSLVFSSYNEQFF.

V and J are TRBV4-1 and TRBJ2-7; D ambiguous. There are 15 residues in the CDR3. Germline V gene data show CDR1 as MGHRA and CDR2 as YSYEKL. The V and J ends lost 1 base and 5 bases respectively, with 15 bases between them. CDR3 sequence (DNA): TGCGCCAGCAGCCAAGGCCTCGGTCTAAACGACGAGCAGTACTTC. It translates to CASSQGLGLNDEQYF.

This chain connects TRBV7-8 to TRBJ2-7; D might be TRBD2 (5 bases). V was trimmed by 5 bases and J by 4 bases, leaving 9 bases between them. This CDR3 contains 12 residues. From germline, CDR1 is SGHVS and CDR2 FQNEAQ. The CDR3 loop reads CASSRPGYEQYF. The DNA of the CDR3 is TGTGCCAGCAGCCGACCGGGGTACGAGCAGTACTTC.

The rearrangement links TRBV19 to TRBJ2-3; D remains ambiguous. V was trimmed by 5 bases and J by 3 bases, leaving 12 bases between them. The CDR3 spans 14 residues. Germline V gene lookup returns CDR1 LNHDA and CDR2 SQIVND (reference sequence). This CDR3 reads CASSSGMITDTQYF. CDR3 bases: TGTGCCAGTAGTTCCGGTATGATTACAGATACGCAGTATTTT.

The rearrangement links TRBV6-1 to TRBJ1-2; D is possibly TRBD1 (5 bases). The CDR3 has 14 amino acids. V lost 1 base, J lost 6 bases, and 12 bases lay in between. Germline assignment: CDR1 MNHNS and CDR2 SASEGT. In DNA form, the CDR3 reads TGTGCCAGCAGTGAAGTACCGGGGGTGGATGGCTACACCTTC. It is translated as CASSEVPGVDGYTF.

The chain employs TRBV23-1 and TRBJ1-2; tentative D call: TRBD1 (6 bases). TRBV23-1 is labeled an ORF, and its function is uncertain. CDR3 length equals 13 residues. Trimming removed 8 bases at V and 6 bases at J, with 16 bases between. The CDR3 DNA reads TGCGCCAGCGTAAACAGGGTTTCGGATGGCTACACCTTC. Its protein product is CASVNRVSDGYTF.

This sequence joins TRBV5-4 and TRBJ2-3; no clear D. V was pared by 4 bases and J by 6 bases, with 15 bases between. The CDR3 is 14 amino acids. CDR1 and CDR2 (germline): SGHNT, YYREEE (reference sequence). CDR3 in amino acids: CASSAAARHDTQYF. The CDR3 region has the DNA TGTGCCAGCAGCGCGGCCGCCCGTCACGATACGCAGTATTTT.

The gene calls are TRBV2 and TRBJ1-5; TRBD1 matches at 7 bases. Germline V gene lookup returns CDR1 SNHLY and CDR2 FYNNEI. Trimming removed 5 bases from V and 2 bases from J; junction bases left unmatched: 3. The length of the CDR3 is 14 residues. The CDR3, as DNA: TGTGCCAGCAGTCGACAGGGCCGCAATCAGCCCCAGCATTTT. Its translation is CASSRQGRNQPQHF.

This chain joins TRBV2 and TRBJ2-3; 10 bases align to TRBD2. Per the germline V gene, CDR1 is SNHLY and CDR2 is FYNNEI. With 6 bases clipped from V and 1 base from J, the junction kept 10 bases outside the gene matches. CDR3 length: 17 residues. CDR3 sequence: CASRQRVLAGRTDTQYF. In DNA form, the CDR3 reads TGTGCCAGCAGACAAAGGGTACTAGCGGGGCGCACAGATACGCAGTATTTT.

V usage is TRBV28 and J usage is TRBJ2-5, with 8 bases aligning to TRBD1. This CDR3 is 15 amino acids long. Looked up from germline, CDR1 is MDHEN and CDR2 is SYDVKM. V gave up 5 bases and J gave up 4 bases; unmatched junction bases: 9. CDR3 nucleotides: TGTGCCAGCAGTCCCCATGGGACAGGCCGAGAGACCCAGTACTTC. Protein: CASSPHGTGRETQYF.

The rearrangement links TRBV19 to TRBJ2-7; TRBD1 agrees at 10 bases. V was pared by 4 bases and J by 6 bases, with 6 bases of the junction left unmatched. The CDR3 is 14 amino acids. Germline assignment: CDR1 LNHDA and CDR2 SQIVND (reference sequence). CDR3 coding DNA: TGTGCCAGTAGTAAGGGACAGGGGACTAGCGAGCAGTACTTC. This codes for CASSKGQGTSEQYF.

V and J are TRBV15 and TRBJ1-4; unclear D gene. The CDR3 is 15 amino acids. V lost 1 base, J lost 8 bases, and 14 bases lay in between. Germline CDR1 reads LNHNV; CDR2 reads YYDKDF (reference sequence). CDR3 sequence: CATSRGLAGSEKLFF. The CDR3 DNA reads TGTGCCACCAGCAGAGGGTTGGCGGGCTCGGAAAAACTGTTTTTT.

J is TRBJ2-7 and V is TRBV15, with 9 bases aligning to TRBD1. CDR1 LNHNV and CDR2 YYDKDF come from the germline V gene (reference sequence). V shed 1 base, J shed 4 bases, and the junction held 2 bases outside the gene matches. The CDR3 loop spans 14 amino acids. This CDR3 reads CATSRGTGAYEQYF. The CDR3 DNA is TGTGCCACCAGCAGAGGGACAGGGGCATACGAGCAGTACTTC.

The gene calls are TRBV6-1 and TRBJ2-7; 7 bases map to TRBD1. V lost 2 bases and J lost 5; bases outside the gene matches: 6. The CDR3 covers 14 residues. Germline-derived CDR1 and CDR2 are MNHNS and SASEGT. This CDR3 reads CASSELQGTNEQYF. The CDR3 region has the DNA TGTGCCAGCAGTGAACTACAGGGGACCAACGAGCAGTACTTC.

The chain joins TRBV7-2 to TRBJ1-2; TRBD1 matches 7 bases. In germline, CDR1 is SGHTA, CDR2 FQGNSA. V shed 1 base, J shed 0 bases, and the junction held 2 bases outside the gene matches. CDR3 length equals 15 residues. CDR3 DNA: TGTGCCAGCAGCTTAGAGGACAGGCCTAACTATGGCTACACCTTC. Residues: CASSLEDRPNYGYTF.

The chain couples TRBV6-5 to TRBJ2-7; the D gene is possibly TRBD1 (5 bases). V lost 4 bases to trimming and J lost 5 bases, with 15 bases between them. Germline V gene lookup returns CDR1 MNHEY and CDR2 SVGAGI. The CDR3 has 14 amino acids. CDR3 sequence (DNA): TGTGCCAGCAGTTCGGCAGGGCTCACTAACGAGCAGTACTTC. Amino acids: CASSSAGLTNEQYF.